What follows describes a single T cell receptor (beta chain). The CDR3 runs 15 residues. The V and J ends lost 5 bases and 7 bases, in that order; junction bases with no gene match: 8. Germline V gene lookup returns CDR1 MNHEY and CDR2 SVGEGT. The data belong to a study of blood T cell repertoires in COVID-19. Study overall: Samples taken during acute and convalescent COVID-19 were collected in the United States, Italy and Spain. The analysed material was cDNA or gDNA that came from T cells, B-cell-depleted T cells, or PBMCs.

Authors' analysis steps: The authors estimated nucleated cell counts from reference gene primer amplification. The repertoire was sequenced with immunoSEQ multiplex PCR; TCRdb's copy has only in-frame clones and lacks some. That table supplies the V and J calls and clone size; D and trimming were determined from the DNA. The table has about 87,000 clones, about four fifths seen once. The receptor was derived from a woman aged 55-75 years with acute or convalescent COVID-19. The chain couples TRBV6-2 or TRBV6-3 to TRBJ1-6; 7 positions agree with TRBD1. Sequencing was performed on peripheral blood. This chain's CDR3 is CASSDRQGPNSPLHF. In nucleotides, the CDR3 is TGTGCCAGCAGTGACAGACAGGGTCCCAATTCACCCCTCCACTTT.